Listed below are T cell receptor beta chains from one sample, sequenced in a study of shared clonotypes between healthy human individuals. Sequencing was performed with immunoSEQ multiplex PCR; in TCRdb, only in-frame clones are kept and a portion is missing. The sample yields roughly 490,000 clones, 76% seen once. The sample was PBMCs. The receptors stem from a woman aged 40 to 50 in good health. Some clones in this sample may be carry-over from other donors' samples. Each CDR3 is given with its conserved first and last residue. The D gene is left open where the match is weak. Rows may omit the clone size; those that give it use once, few, many or a size class.

v_call,d_call,j_call,clone_size,cdr3_aa,cdr3_nt
TRBV11-2,-,TRBJ2-3,-,CASSWGGGSTDTQYF,TGTGCCAGCAGCTGGGGGGGCGGGAGCACAGATACGCAGTATTTT
TRBV18,-,TRBJ1-4,-,CASSPRVNEKLFF,TGTGCCAGCTCACCTCGAGTGAATGAAAAACTGTTTTTT
TRBV29-1,-,TRBJ1-2,-,CSVTMTGPLWGYTF,TGCAGCGTTACCATGACAGGACCTTTATGGGGCTACACCTTC
TRBV5-1,-,TRBJ1-3,-,CASSLVAGMENTIYF,TGCGCCAGCAGCTTGGTCGCAGGGATGGAAAACACCATATATTTT
TRBV6-1,-,TRBJ2-7,-,CASGVRDMSYEQYF,TGTGCCAGCGGAGTGAGGGACATGTCCTACGAGCAGTACTTC
TRBV11-2,-,TRBJ1-5,-,CASSLRAPSRYSNQPQHF,TGTGCCAGCAGCTTACGGGCACCCTCCAGATATAGCAATCAGCCCCAGCATTTT
TRBV6-5,-,TRBJ2-7,-,CASSYTQTGEQYF,TGTGCCAGCAGTTACACGCAGACGGGCGAGCAGTACTTC
TRBV9,-,TRBJ1-2,-,CASSRGYGYTF,TGTGCCAGCAGCCGGGGGTATGGCTACACCTTC
TRBV10-2,TRBD2,TRBJ2-1,-,CATTLAGRYNEQFF,TGCGCCACCACTCTAGCGGGCCGATACAATGAGCAGTTCTTC
TRBV7-2,-,TRBJ2-7,-,CASSPSGYEQYF,TGTGCCAGCAGCCCGAGTGGATACGAGCAGTACTTC
TRBV30,TRBD2,TRBJ2-7,many,CAWSRGLAIYEQYF,TGTGCCTGGAGTAGGGGACTAGCGATATACGAGCAGTACTTC
TRBV19,TRBD2,TRBJ2-1,-,CASSTLGTSLNEQFF,TGTGCCAGTAGTACCCTGGGGACTAGTTTAAATGAGCAGTTCTTC
TRBV28,-,TRBJ2-7,-,CASSFLQGSSYEQYF,TGTGCCAGCAGTTTTCTTCAGGGAAGCTCCTACGAGCAGTACTTC
TRBV27,-,TRBJ2-1,-,CASSETLFSYNEQFF,TGTGCCAGCAGTGAGACTTTATTCTCCTACAATGAGCAGTTCTTC
TRBV4-1,-,TRBJ2-5,once,CASSQEGPETQYF,TGCGCCAGCAGCCAAGAAGGGCCAGAGACCCAGTACTTC
TRBV6-1,-,TRBJ1-5,-,CASSETLAQPQHF,TGTGCCAGCAGTGAAACTTTGGCTCAGCCCCAGCATTTT
TRBV11-2,TRBD2,TRBJ2-1,-,CASSLAGGINEQFF,TGTGCCAGCAGCTTAGCGGGAGGAATCAATGAGCAGTTCTTC
TRBV28,-,TRBJ2-7,few,CASFDRYSYEQYF,TGTGCCAGCTTTGACAGGTACTCCTACGAGCAGTACTTC
TRBV29-1,TRBD2,TRBJ2-7,many,CSVGGLRRERYEQYF,TGCAGCGTTGGGGGCCTTAGGCGGGAGAGATACGAGCAGTACTTC
TRBV29-1,TRBD1,TRBJ2-1,-,CSVEMGQGDLKFF,TGCAGCGTGGAAATGGGACAGGGGGATTTAAAGTTCTTC
TRBV29-1,TRBD1,TRBJ2-7,-,CSVADRGLSYEQYF,TGCAGCGTCGCGGACAGGGGACTCTCCTACGAGCAGTACTTC
TRBV2,TRBD1,TRBJ1-2,few,CASSSDRVYGYTF,TGTGCCAGCAGCTCTGACAGGGTTTATGGCTACACCTTC
TRBV27,-,TRBJ1-1,few,CASSLSRGRNTEAFF,TGTGCCAGCAGTTTATCGAGGGGTAGGAATACTGAAGCTTTCTTT
TRBV2,TRBD1,TRBJ1-2,-,CASRDRDYGYTF,TGTGCCAGCAGGGACAGGGACTATGGCTACACCTTC
TRBV7-8,TRBD2,TRBJ2-1,-,CASGVLAGGYNEQFF,TGTGCCAGCGGAGTACTAGCGGGAGGCTACAATGAGCAGTTCTTC
TRBV19,-,TRBJ1-4,-,CASSISVTNEKLFF,TGTGCCAGTAGTATCAGTGTAACTAATGAAAAACTGTTTTTT
TRBV7-2,TRBD2,TRBJ2-3,few,CASSLGSGGYTDTQYF,TGTGCCAGCAGCTTAGGTAGCGGGGGGTACACAGATACGCAGTATTTT
TRBV19,-,TRBJ2-1,-,CASKAGGSGNNEPFF,TGTGCCAGCAAAGCCGGGGGCAGCGGGAACAATGAGCCGTTCTTC
TRBV18,TRBD1,TRBJ2-1,-,CASSPRTGDNEQFF,TGTGCCAGCTCACCACGGACAGGGGACAATGAGCAGTTCTTC
TRBV30,-,TRBJ2-7,-,CAWTDFPPGLSYEQYF,TGTGCCTGGACAGACTTCCCACCGGGCCTCTCCTACGAGCAGTACTTC
TRBV28,-,TRBJ1-1,once,CASSPLGTVNTEAFF,TGTGCCAGCAGCCCACTCGGGACGGTGAACACTGAAGCTTTCTTT
TRBV7-2,-,TRBJ2-3,-,CASSLVAFTDTQYF,TGTGCCAGCAGCCTGGTGGCATTCACAGATACGCAGTATTTT
TRBV27,TRBD2,TRBJ2-1,-,CASSPLGLAASYNEQFF,TGTGCCAGCAGTCCACTGGGACTAGCAGCGTCCTACAATGAGCAGTTCTTC
TRBV5-1,TRBD2,TRBJ2-7,-,CASSLGLAGPYEQYF,TGCGCCAGCAGCTTGGGACTAGCGGGGCCGTACGAGCAGTACTTC
TRBV7-9,-,TRBJ2-3,once,CASGRTSTDTQYF,TGTGCCAGCGGCCGCACTAGCACAGATACGCAGTATTTT
TRBV7-8,-,TRBJ2-2,-,CASSLAGGSHTGELFF,TGTGCCAGCAGCTTAGCGGGAGGCAGCCACACCGGGGAGCTGTTTTTT
TRBV9,-,TRBJ2-7,-,CASSVEDEQYF,TGTGCCAGCAGCGTAGAGGACGAGCAGTACTTC
TRBV18,-,TRBJ1-5,-,CASSLGGLSNQPQHF,TGTGCCAGCTCACTCGGAGGGTTGAGCAATCAGCCCCAGCATTTT
TRBV2,TRBD1,TRBJ1-2,-,CASRGQGIYGYTF,TGTGCCAGCAGGGGACAGGGGATCTATGGCTACACCTTC
TRBV11-3,-,TRBJ2-1,-,CASSLDADNEQFF,TGTGCCAGCAGCTTAGATGCAGATAATGAGCAGTTCTTC
TRBV10-1,TRBD1,TRBJ1-4,-,CASSESRRGRLFF,TGCGCCAGCAGTGAGTCACGTAGGGGGCGGCTGTTTTTT
TRBV7-2,-,TRBJ2-4,-,CASSASFGIAKNIQYF,TGTGCCAGCAGCGCCAGCTTTGGGATAGCCAAAAACATTCAGTACTTC
TRBV30,-,TRBJ1-4,-,CAWMGRQPNEKLFF,TGCGCCTGGATGGGGAGACAGCCGAATGAAAAACTGTTTTTT
TRBV27,-,TRBJ2-2,few,CASSFLFLGRVNTGELFF,TGTGCCAGCAGTTTTCTGTTTTTGGGCAGGGTGAACACCGGGGAGCTGTTTTTT
TRBV18,TRBD1,TRBJ1-2,-,CASSPPQGDGYTF,TGTGCCAGCTCACCACCACAGGGGGATGGCTACACCTTC
TRBV7-8,-,TRBJ2-2,-,CASSLVRRATNTGELFF,TGTGCCAGCAGCTTAGTTAGGCGAGCGACGAACACCGGGGAGCTGTTTTTT
TRBV4-3,-,TRBJ1-1,once,CASSPLGGIGGNEAFF,TGCGCCAGCAGCCCCCTTGGAGGAATTGGTGGTAATGAAGCTTTCTTT
TRBV27,TRBD1,TRBJ2-1,-,CASTTTGTGGINEQFF,TGTGCCAGCACTACCACCGGGACAGGGGGTATCAATGAGCAGTTCTTC